This T cell receptor (beta chain) was identified in a study of cytomegalovirus exposure and HLA in healthy donors. The study ran its PCR with 60 Vbeta and 13 Jbeta primers. Assay: immunoSEQ multiplex PCR; the TCRdb copy retains only in-frame clones and omits some. The repertoire holds 110,000 to 150,000 clones, with approximately 78% as singletons. V shed 8 bases, J shed 5 bases, and the junction held 7 bases outside the gene matches. The CDR3 spans 13 residues. The germline gives CDR1 KGHSH, CDR2 LQKENI. The TCR sequence derives from a female donor in good health and CMV-seronegative. Sequenced sample: PBMCs. The V and J genes are TRBV18 and TRBJ2-7; 9 bases are a match to TRBD2. CDR3 residues: CASRVAGVNEQYF. For the CDR3, the DNA is TGTGCCAGCAGGGTAGCGGGAGTTAACGAGCAGTACTTC.